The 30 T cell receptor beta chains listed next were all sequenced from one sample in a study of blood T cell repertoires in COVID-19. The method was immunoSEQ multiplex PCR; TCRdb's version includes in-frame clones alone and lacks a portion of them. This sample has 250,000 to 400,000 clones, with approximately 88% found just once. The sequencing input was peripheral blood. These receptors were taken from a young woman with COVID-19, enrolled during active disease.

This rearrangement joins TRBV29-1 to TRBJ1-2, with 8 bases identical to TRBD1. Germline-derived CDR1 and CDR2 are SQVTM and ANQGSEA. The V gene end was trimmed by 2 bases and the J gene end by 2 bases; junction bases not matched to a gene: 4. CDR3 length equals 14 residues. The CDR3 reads CSVELTGGNYGYTF. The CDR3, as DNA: TGCAGCGTTGAATTAACAGGGGGGAACTATGGCTACACCTTC.

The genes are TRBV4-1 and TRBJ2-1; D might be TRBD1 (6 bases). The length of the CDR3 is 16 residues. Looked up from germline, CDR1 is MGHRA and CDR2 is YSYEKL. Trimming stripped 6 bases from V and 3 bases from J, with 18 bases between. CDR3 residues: CASRPSVQGRYNEQFF. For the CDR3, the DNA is TGCGCCAGCAGACCAAGTGTACAGGGACGCTACAATGAGCAGTTCTTC.

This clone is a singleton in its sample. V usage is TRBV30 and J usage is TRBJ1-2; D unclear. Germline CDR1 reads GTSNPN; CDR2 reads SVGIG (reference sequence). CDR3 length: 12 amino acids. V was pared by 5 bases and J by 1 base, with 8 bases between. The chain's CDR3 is CAWLADNYGYTF. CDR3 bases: TGTGCCTGGTTGGCAGATAACTATGGCTACACCTTC.

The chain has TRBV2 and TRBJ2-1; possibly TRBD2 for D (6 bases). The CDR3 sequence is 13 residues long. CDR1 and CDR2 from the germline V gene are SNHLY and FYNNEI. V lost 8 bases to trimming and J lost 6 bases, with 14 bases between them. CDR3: CASSRGLGNEQFF. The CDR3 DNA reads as TGTGCCAGCTCCCGGGGGTTGGGCAATGAGCAGTTCTTC.

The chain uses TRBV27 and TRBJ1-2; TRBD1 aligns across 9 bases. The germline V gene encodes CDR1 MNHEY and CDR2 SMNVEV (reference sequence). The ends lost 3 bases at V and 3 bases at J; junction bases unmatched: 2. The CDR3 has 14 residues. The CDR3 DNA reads TGTGCCAGCAGTTTCACAGGGGGCCACTATGGCTACACCTTC. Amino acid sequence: CASSFTGGHYGYTF.

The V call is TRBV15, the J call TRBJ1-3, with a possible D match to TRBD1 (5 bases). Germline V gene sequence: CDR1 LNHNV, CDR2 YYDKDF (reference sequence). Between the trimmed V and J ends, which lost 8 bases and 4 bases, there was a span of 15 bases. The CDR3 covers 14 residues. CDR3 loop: CATASGGSGNTIYF. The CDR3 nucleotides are TGTGCCACCGCGTCGGGGGGGTCCGGAAACACCATATATTTT.

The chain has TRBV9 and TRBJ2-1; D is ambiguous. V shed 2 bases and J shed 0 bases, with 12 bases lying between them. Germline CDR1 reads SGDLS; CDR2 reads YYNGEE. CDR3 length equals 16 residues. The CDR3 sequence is CASSVYSLSSYNEQFF. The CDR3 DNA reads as TGTGCCAGCAGCGTTTACAGCCTGAGCTCCTACAATGAGCAGTTCTTC.

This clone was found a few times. The DNA for the CDR3 is TGTGCCAGCAGGTTGACAGCTAACACTGAAGCTTTCTTT. It is translated as CASRLTANTEAFF. This rearrangement joins TRBV28 to TRBJ1-1, with D perhaps matching TRBD1 (5 bases). The germline V and J ends were trimmed by 6 bases and 2 bases, with 10 bases remaining between them. The CDR3 runs to 13 residues. Germline V CDR1 and CDR2: MDHEN, SYDVKM. The entire variable domain, with the rest obtained from reference TRBV28 and TRBJ1-1, is as follows: DVKVTQSSRYLVKRTGEKVFLECVQDMDHENMFWYRQDPGLGLRLIYFSYDVKMKEKGDIPEGYSVSREKKERFSLILESASTNQTSMYLCASRLTANTEAFFGQGTRLTVV.

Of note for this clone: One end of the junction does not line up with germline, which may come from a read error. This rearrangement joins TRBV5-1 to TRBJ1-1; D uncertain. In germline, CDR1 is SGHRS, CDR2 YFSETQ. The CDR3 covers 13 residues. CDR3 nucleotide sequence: TGCGCCAGCAGTTTGGGAGTTACGGGTGAAGCTTTCTTT. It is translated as CASSLGVTGEAFF. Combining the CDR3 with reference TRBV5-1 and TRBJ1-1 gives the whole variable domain KAGVTQTPRYLIKTRGQQVTLSCSPISGHRSVSWYQQTPGQGLQFLFEYFSETQRNKGNFPGRFSGRQFSNSRSEMNVSTLELGDSALYLCASSLGVTGEAFFGQGTRLTVV.

CDR3 DNA sequence: TGCGCCAGCAGCCGGGGGATACTAGCGGGGGTGAACACCGGGGAGCTGTTTTTT. Its protein is CASSRGILAGVNTGELFF. The rearrangement joins TRBV5-1 to TRBJ2-2; 11 bases are shared with TRBD2. V gave up 4 bases and J gave up 1 base; unmatched junction bases: 9. CDR1 and CDR2 from the germline V gene are SGHRS and YFSETQ. CDR3 length: 18 residues.

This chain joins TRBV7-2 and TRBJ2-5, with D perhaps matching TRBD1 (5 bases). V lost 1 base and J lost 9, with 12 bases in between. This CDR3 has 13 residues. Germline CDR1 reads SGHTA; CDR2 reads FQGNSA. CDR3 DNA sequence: TGTGCCAGCAGCTTAGAGGGGAACCGAGCCCAGTACTTC. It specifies CASSLEGNRAQYF.

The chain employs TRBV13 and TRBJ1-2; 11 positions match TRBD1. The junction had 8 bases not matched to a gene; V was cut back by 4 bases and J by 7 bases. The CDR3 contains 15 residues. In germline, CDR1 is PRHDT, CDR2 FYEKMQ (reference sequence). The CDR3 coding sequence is TGTGCCAGCAGCTCGGACAGGGGGCAATCAGGTGGCTACACCTTC. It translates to CASSSDRGQSGGYTF.

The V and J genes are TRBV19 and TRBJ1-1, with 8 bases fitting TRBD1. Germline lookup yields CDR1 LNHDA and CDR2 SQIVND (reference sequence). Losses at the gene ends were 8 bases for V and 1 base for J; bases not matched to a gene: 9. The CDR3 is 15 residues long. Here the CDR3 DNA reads TGTGCCAGTGAGGACAGGGCGGTATGGAACACTGAAGCTTTCTTT. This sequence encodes CASEDRAVWNTEAFF.

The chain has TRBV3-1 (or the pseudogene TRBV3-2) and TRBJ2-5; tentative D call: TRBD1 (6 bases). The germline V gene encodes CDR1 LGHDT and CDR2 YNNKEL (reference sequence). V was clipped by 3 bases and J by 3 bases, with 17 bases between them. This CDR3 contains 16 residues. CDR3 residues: CASSQYTTGFEETQYF. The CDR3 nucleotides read TGTGCCAGCAGCCAGTATACTACAGGGTTTGAAGAGACCCAGTACTTC.

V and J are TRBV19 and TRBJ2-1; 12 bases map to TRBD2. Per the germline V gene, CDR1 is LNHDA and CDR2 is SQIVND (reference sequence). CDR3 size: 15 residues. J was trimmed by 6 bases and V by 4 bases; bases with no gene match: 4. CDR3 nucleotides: TGTGCCAGTAGTACCCTAGCGGGGGGGTTCAATGAGCAGTTCTTC. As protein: CASSTLAGGFNEQFF.

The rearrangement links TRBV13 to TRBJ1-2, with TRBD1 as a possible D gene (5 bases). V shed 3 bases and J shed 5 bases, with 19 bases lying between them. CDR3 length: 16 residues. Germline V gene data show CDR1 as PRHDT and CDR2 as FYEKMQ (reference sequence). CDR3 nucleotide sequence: TGTGCCAGCAGCTTTTCGCTGGTGGGGACTTCGTATGGCTACACCTTC. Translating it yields CASSFSLVGTSYGYTF.

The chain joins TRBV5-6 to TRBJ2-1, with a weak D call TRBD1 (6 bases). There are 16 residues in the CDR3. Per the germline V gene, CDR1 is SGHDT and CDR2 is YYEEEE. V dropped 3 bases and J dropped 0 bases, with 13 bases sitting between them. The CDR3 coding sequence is TGTGCCAGCAGCTCAGAACAGGGTTTCTCCTACAATGAGCAGTTCTTC. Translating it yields CASSSEQGFSYNEQFF.

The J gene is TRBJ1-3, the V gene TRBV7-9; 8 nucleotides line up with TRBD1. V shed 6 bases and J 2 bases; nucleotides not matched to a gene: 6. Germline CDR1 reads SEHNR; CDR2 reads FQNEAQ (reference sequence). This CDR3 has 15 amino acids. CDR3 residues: CASSYLQGAGNTIYF. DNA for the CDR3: TGTGCCAGCAGTTATCTACAGGGGGCTGGAAACACCATATATTTT.

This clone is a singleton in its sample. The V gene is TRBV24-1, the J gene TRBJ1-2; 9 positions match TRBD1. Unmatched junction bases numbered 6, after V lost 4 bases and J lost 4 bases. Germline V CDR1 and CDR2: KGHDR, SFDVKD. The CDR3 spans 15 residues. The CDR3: CATSDGTGRGYGYTF. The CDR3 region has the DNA TGTGCCACCAGTGACGGGACAGGGAGAGGCTATGGCTACACCTTC.

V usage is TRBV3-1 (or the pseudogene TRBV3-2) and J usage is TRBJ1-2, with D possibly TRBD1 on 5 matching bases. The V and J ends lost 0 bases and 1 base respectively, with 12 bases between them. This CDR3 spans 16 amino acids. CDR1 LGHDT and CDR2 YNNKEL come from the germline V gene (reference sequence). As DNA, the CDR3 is TGTGCCAGCAGCCAAGATTCGGACACCAATAACTATGGCTACACCTTC. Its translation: CASSQDSDTNNYGYTF.

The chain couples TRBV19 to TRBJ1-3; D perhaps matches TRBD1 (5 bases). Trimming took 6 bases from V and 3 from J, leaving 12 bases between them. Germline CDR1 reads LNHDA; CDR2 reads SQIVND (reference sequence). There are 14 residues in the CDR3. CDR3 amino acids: CASRQGLYGNTIYF. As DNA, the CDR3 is TGTGCCAGTAGGCAGGGTTTATATGGAAACACCATATATTTT.

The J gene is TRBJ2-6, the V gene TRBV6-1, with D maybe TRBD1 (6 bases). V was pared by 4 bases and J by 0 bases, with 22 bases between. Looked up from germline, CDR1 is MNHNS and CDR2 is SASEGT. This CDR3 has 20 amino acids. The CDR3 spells CASSGTGPSKLLSGANVLTF. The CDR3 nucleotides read TGTGCCAGCAGTGGTACAGGGCCGTCGAAGCTCCTCTCTGGGGCCAACGTCCTGACTTTC.

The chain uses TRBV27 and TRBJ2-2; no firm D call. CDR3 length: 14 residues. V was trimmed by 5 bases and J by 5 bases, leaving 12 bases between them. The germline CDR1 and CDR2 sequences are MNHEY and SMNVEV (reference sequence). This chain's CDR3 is CASSPNRETGELFF. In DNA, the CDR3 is TGTGCCAGCAGTCCTAACCGAGAGACCGGGGAGCTGTTTTTT.

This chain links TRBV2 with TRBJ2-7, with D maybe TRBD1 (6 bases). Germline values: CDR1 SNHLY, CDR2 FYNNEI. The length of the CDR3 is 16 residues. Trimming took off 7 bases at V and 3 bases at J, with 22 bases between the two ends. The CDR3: CASTLGGSWGNYEQYF. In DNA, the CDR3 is TGTGCCAGCACCCTAGGGGGTAGCTGGGGAAACTACGAGCAGTACTTC.

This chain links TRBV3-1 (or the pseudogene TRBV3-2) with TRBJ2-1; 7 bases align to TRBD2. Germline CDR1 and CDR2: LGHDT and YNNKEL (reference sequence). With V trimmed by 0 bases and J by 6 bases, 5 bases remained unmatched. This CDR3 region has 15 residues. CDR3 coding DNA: TGTGCCAGCAGCCAAGAGGGTCCTAGCGGCAATGAGCAGTTCTTC. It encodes CASSQEGPSGNEQFF.

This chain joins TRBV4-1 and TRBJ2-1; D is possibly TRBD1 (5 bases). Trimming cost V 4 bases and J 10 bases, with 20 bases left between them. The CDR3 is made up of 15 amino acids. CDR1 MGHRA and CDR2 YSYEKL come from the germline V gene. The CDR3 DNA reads TGCGCCAGCAGCCCTAGTCCGGCAGGGAAAGGGGAGCAGTTCTTC. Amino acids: CASSPSPAGKGEQFF.

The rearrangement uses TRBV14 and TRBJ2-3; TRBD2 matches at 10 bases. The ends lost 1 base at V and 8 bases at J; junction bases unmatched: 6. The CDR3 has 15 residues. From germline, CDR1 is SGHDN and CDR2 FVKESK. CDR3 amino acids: CASSQGLAGLVTQYF. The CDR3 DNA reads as TGTGCCAGCAGCCAAGGACTAGCGGGTCTGGTTACGCAGTATTTT.

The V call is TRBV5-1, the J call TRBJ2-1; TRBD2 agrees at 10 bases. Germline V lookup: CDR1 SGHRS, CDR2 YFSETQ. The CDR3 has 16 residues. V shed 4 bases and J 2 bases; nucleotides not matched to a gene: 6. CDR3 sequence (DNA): TGCGCCAGCAGCCCACTGACTAGCGGGCCCTACAATGAGCAGTTCTTC. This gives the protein CASSPLTSGPYNEQFF.

The CDR3 sequence: CASSPLTSPAEQYV. DNA of the CDR3: TGTGCCAGCTCACCCCTGACATCCCCCGCCGAGCAGTACGTC. The chain employs TRBV18 and TRBJ2-7, with D uncertain. V was pared by 3 bases and J by 6 bases, with 15 bases between. Looked up from germline, CDR1 is KGHSH and CDR2 is LQKENI. The CDR3 is 14 residues long.

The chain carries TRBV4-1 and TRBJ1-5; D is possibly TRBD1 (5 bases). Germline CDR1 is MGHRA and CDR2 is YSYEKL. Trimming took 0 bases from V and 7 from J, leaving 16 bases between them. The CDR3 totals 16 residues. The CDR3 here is CASSQDLRQGGQPQHF. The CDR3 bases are TGCGCCAGCAGCCAAGATTTGCGGCAGGGCGGACAGCCCCAGCATTTT.